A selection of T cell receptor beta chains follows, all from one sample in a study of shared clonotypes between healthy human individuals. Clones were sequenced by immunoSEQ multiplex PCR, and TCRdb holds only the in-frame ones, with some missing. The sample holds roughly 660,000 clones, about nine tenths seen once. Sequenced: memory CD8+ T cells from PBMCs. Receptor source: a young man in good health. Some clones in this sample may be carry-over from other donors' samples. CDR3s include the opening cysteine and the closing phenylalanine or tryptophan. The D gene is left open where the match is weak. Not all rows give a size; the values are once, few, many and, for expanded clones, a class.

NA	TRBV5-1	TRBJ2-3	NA	TGCGCCAGCAGCTGGCCGGCCTGGGGGAGCAGCACAGATACGCAGTATTTT	CASSWPAWGSSTDTQYF
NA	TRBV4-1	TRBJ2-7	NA	TGCGCCAGCAGCAGCCGACAGGGAGGCTCCTACGAGCAGTACTTC	CASSSRQGGSYEQYF
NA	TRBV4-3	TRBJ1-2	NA	TGCGCCAGCAGCCAAGAAAGAATGGGCCCCTATGGCTACACCTTC	CASSQERMGPYGYTF
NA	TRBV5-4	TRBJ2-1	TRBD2	TGTGCCAGCAGCTCCGGACTAGCGGGTGCGGGTGAGCAGTTCTTC	CASSSGLAGAGEQFF
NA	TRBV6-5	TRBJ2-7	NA	TGTGCCAGCAGCCCCACTAGGGTCGGGGGAGAGCAGTACTTC	CASSPTRVGGEQYF
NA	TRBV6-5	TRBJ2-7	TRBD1	TGTGCCAGCAGTTACTCCGGGGGGACAGGGGATTACGAGCAGTACTTC	CASSYSGGTGDYEQYF
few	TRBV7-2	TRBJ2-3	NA	TGTGCCAGCGCCGGGCTATTTAGCACAGATACGCAGTATTTT	CASAGLFSTDTQYF
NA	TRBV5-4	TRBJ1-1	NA	TGTGCCAGCAGCACGCTCGGGGTCGATATGAACACTGAAGCTTTCTTT	CASSTLGVDMNTEAFF
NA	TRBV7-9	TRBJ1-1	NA	TGTGCCAGCAGCTCCAGAGGCCCGGGAGCTGAAGCTTTCTTT	CASSSRGPGAEAFF
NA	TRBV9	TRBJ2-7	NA	TGTGCCAGCAGCGTAGACACAGGGAGGTACGAGCAGTACTTC	CASSVDTGRYEQYF
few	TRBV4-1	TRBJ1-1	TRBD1	TGCGCCAGCACCTCGACAGGGATTATTCCTGAAGCTTTCTTT	CASTSTGIIPEAFF
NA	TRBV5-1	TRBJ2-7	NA	TGCGCCAGCAGCTACGGGGGCTCCTACGAGCAGTACTTC	CASSYGGSYEQYF
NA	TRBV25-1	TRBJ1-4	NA	TGTGCCAGCAGTGAGGGGGGGACGGCAACTAATGAAAAACTGTTTTTT	CASSEGGTATNEKLFF
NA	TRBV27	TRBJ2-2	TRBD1	TGTGCCAGCAGTTTACCCCGGGACAGGGGGCCAGAAAACACCGGGGAGCTGTTTTTT	CASSLPRDRGPENTGELFF
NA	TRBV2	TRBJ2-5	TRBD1	TGTGCCAGCAGCGAGACAGGGGGCTGGGAGACCCAGTACTTC	CASSETGGWETQYF
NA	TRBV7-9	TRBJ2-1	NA	TGTGCCAGCAGCTCAGGGTACAATGAGCAGTTCTTC	CASSSGYNEQFF
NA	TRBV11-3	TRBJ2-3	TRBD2	TGTGCCAGCAGCCGCTGCGGGGGGTCATGCACAGATACGCAGTATTTT	CASSRCGGSCTDTQYF
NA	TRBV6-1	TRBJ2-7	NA	TGTGCCAGCAGTGTGACCCTACGCTACGAGCAGTACTTC	CASSVTLRYEQYF
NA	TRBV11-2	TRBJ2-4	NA	TGTGCCAGCAGCGCCAGGACACCCAGGAAAAACATTCAGTACTTC	CASSARTPRKNIQYF
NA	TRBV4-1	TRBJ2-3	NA	TGCGCCAGCAGCCAAGAGGGAAAAGTACCAGATACGCAGTATTTT	CASSQEGKVPDTQYF
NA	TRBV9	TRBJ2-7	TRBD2	TGTGCCAGCATTTCGGCGGGAGGGCGAGGCGAGCAGTACTTC	CASISAGGRGEQYF
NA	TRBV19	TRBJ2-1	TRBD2	TGTGCCAGTAGTATAGTGGGGGTAGCGGGAGTGAATGAGCAGTTCTTC	CASSIVGVAGVNEQFF
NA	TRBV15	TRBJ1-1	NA	TGTGCCACCAGCAGAGTCATCACTGAAGCTTTCTTT	CATSRVITEAFF
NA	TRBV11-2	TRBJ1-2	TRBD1	TGTGCCAGCAGCTTTGACAGGGTGCGCTACACCTTC	CASSFDRVRYTF
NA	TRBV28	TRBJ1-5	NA	TGTGCCAGCAGGGAGGGGGTTGGTCAGCCCCAGCATTTT	CASREGVGQPQHF
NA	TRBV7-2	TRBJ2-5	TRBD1	TGTGCCAGCTCTCACGGGACAGCGAAAGAGACCCAGTACTTC	CASSHGTAKETQYF
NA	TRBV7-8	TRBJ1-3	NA	TGTGCCAGCAGCGAAATATACATGCGGGCAGGGGACATATATTTT	CASSEIYMRAGDIYF